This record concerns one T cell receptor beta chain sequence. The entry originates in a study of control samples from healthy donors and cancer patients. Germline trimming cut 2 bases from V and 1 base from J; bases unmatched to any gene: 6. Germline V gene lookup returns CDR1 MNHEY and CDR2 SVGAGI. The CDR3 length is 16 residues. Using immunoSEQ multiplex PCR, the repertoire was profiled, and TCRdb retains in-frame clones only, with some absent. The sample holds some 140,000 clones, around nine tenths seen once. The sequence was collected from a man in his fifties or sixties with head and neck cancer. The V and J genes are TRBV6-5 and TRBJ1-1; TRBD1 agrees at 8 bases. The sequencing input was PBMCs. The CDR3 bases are TGTGCCAGCAGTTACGGGTACGGACAGGGGAACACTGAAGCTTTCTTT. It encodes CASSYGYGQGNTEAFF.